Below, 15 T cell receptor beta chains from the same sample are listed, as sequenced in a study of CD8 T cells in ankylosing spondylitis. These receptors have no known antigen. General study points: Apparently characteristic of ankylosing spondylitis blood was a TCR beta motif (about eight highly homologous variants).

TCRdb reanalysed the 5' RACE reads using MiXCR and keeps one entry per CDR3 protein. The sample lists a few hundred thousand distinct CDR3 sequences, about 12% occurring once. Sequencing was performed on blood, either unsorted or a sorted T cell fraction (not recorded which). The receptors were gathered from a male donor with ankylosing spondylitis.

This clonotype was seen more than once but under ten times. The CDR3 protein is CASSLRRDSYSYEQYF. The CDR3 DNA reads as TGTGCCAGCAGTTTAAGAAGGGACAGTTACTCCTACGAGCAGTACTTC. V is TRBV27 and J is TRBJ2-7, with 7 bases fitting TRBD1. J gave up 0 bases and V 2 bases, and 7 bases lay outside the gene matches. Germline CDR1 reads MNHEY; CDR2 reads SMNVEV (reference sequence). The length of the CDR3 is 16 residues.

The rearrangement uses TRBV20-1 and TRBJ2-7; D call uncertain. The germline gives CDR1 DFQATT, CDR2 SNEGSKA (reference sequence). This CDR3 has 11 residues. The V end lost 3 bases, the J end lost 6 bases, and 9 bases lay between the germline ends. The CDR3 reads CSARGSSEQYF. The CDR3 DNA reads TGCAGTGCTAGGGGTTCAAGCGAGCAGTACTTC.

There are a few counts of this clonotype. This chain links TRBV12-3 or TRBV12-4 with TRBJ2-1; D ambiguous. This CDR3 contains 14 residues. The V end was cut by 0 bases, the J end by 4 bases, with 7 bases between. The CDR3 is CASSLALQYNEQFF. CDR3 nucleotide sequence: TGTGCCAGCAGTTTAGCGCTACAGTACAATGAGCAGTTCTTC.

This chain links TRBV7-2 with TRBJ1-1; D perhaps matches TRBD1 (6 bases). The V gene lost 5 bases and the J gene lost 11 bases, with 15 bases spanning the gap. Germline assignment: CDR1 SGHTA and CDR2 FQGNSA. The CDR3 has 12 amino acids. CDR3 amino acids: CASSPGQLGAFF. The DNA of the CDR3 is TGTGCCAGCAGCCCGGGACAACTCGGGGCTTTCTTT.

This clonotype appeared a few times. The rearrangement links TRBV6-2 or TRBV6-3 to TRBJ2-1; 9 nucleotides line up with TRBD2. Germline lookup yields CDR1 MNHEY and CDR2 SVGEGT. The CDR3 is 17 residues long. V was clipped by 7 bases and J by 4 bases; unmatched bases: 14. The CDR3: CASMFLGGGGLYNEQFF. The CDR3 nucleotides are TGTGCCAGCATGTTTCTAGGCGGGGGGGGTTTGTACAATGAGCAGTTCTTC.

The genes are TRBV2 and TRBJ2-1; possibly TRBD1 or TRBD2 for D (5 bases each). Germline loops: CDR1 SNHLY, CDR2 FYNNEI. This CDR3 region has 17 residues. Trimming took off 6 bases at V and 8 bases at J, with 26 bases between the two ends. The CDR3 DNA follows: TGTGCCAGCAGCTCCACTCGGGCGGAGGAAAAAGGGGATGAGCAGTTCTTC. As protein: CASSSTRAEEKGDEQFF.

The chain links TRBV7-8 to TRBJ2-7; D gene ambiguous. Germline CDR1 and CDR2: SGHVS and FQNEAQ. V lost 1 base and J 0 bases, leaving 7 bases between the germline ends. The CDR3 runs 14 residues. DNA of the CDR3: TGTGCCAGCAGCTTAGAAGCAAGCTCCTACGAGCAGTACGTC. Translation: CASSLEASSYEQYV.

This clonotype was detected only a few times. The rearrangement links TRBV20-1 to TRBJ1-5; D perhaps matches TRBD1 (6 bases). The CDR3 sequence is 14 residues long. Per the germline V gene, CDR1 is DFQATT and CDR2 is SNEGSKA (reference sequence). The V gene lost 5 bases and the J gene lost 2 bases, with 13 bases spanning the gap. The CDR3 coding sequence is TGCAGTGCTCAAGGGGGGGGTGGCAATCAGCCCCAGCATTTT. Its protein product is CSAQGGGGNQPQHF.

This clonotype was seen many times. The chain carries TRBV28 and TRBJ2-5, with TRBD1 matching over 8 bases. This CDR3 has 14 amino acids. V shed 3 bases and J 3 bases; nucleotides not matched to a gene: 3. From germline, CDR1 is MDHEN and CDR2 SYDVKM. CDR3 sequence: CASSFRTGKETQYF. In DNA form, the CDR3 reads TGTGCCAGCAGTTTCCGGACAGGGAAAGAGACCCAGTACTTC.

This rearrangement joins TRBV25-1 to TRBJ2-4, with D perhaps matching TRBD2 (7 bases). Germline loops: CDR1 MGHDK, CDR2 SYGVNS. There are 15 residues in the CDR3. The V end lost 4 bases, the J end lost 4 bases, and 14 bases lay between the germline ends. For the CDR3, the DNA is TGTGCCAGCAGTGTGGGAGGGGGGGGTAAAAACATTCAGTACTTC. The encoded protein is CASSVGGGGKNIQYF. The full variable domain, rest sourced from reference TRBV25-1 and TRBJ2-4, is EADIYQTPRYLVIGTGKKITLECSQTMGHDKMYWYQQDPGMELHLIHYSYGVNSTEKGDLSSESTVSRIRTEHFPLTLESARPSHTSQYLCASSVGGGGKNIQYFGAGTRLSVL.

This chain uses TRBV11-2 with TRBJ1-1; TRBD1 is a possible D gene (5 bases). CDR3 size: 16 residues. With 0 bases removed from V and 1 base from J, the gap between germline ends came to 12 bases. CDR1 is SGHAT and CDR2 is FQNNGV in the germline V gene. The CDR3 DNA sequence: TGTGCCAGCAGCTTAGATAGGGGTAAGGGGAACACTGAAGCTTTCTTT. This encodes CASSLDRGKGNTEAFF.

This chain's CDR3 is CASRGMGRGGYNEQFF. CDR3 DNA sequence: TGTGCCAGCAGGGGCATGGGACGGGGCGGCTACAATGAGCAGTTCTTC. The chain employs TRBV6-1 and TRBJ2-1; possibly TRBD1 or TRBD2 for D (5 bases each). Deletions cut 6 bases from V and 3 bases from J, with 18 bases between. Germline CDR1 and CDR2: MNHNS and SASEGT. CDR3 length: 16 amino acids.

This clonotype was observed many times. The V gene is TRBV20-1, the J gene TRBJ1-2, with TRBD1 matching over 7 bases. This CDR3 spans 13 amino acids. The junction had 7 bases not matched to a gene; V was cut back by 6 bases and J by 3 bases. CDR1 and CDR2 from the germline V gene are DFQATT and SNEGSKA (reference sequence). The CDR3 is CSALGQIDYGYTF. Here the CDR3 DNA reads TGCAGTGCCCTGGGACAGATAGACTATGGCTACACCTTC.

The chain carries TRBV10-2 and TRBJ2-5; D not certain. Germline assignment: CDR1 WSHSY and CDR2 SAAADI. Trimming stripped 0 bases from V and 4 bases from J, with 6 bases between. The CDR3 totals 13 residues. CDR3 in DNA: TGCGCCAGCAGTGAGTCTGCAGGAGAGACCCAGTACTTC. It specifies CASSESAGETQYF.

The chain combines TRBV13 with TRBJ1-6, with a tentative D call TRBD1 (5 bases). Germline loops: CDR1 PRHDT, CDR2 FYEKMQ (reference sequence). This CDR3 spans 16 amino acids. Trimming stripped 3 bases from V and 3 bases from J, with 12 bases between. The chain's CDR3 is CASSFAGRGYNSPLHF. In DNA form, the CDR3 reads TGTGCCAGCAGCTTCGCAGGGAGGGGCTATAATTCACCCCTCCACTTT.